The subject of this entry is one TCR beta chain. There is no known antigen for this receptor. One base away there is no much larger clone; base qualities are not given. This record belongs to a study of OX40 agonist ivuxolimab in advanced cancers. General notes on the study: The costimulatory receptor OX40 (CD134) was targeted by ivuxolimab, a fully human IgG2 agonistic monoclonal antibody. Intravenous ivuxolimab was administered to patients every 2 weeks at six dose levels: 0.01, 0.1, 0.3, 1.5, 3 and 10 mg/kg. Of the approximately 50 dose-escalation patients, hepatocellular carcinoma was present in approximately 20, melanoma in roughly 15, renal cell carcinoma in 9 and head and neck cancer in 9. In the dose-escalation cohort, 75% to 90% of patients were male, and the mean age was roughly 56 years with a range of roughly 23 to 79. Prior anti-PD-1, anti-PD-L1 or anti-CTLA-4 therapy was permitted, and checkpoint inhibitors had been received by around 39% of dose-escalation patients. Partial responses occurred in three dose-escalation patients, of whom one had hepatocellular carcinoma and two had cutaneous melanoma. Peripheral TCRbeta sequencing aimed to test whether ivuxolimab altered TCR sequence diversity and caused clonal T-cell expansion. The monotherapy dose-escalation portion (N of about 49 patients) of the phase I ivuxolimab trial is reported in the paper. Summary of the overall study and its limitations: Low levels of normalized T-cell clonal expansion were also seen in some patients who did not respond. On average, CD8+ T cells showed more expanded clones than CD4+ T cells after ivuxolimab. In partial responders in the 0.1-3.0 mg/kg groups, normalized peripheral clonal expansion was found to be among the lowest, especially among CD8+ T cells. At doses of 0.1 to 3.0 mg/kg, clonal expansion of both CD4+ and CD8+ blood T cells was observed from baseline to week 6. The antigen specificity of the peripheral T cells that underwent clonal expansion was not determined.

Genomic DNA was extracted from sorted cells for sequencing of the TCRbeta CDR3 region. The immunoSEQ Assay was used to sequence the TCRbeta CDR3 regions. Entries here come from immuneACCESS through TCRdb and include only in-frame sequences with V and J called. Some clones fail to appear in such tables; in the studies checked, an unresolved V gene covers under half of the shortfall, and the cause of the remainder is unknown. For this sample there are roughly 40,000 clones; roughly 81% appear just once. Of the sample, around 17% is held by the ten largest clones. Looking up the germline V gene (reference sequence) yields CDR1 PRHDT and CDR2 FYEKMQ. From the cysteine up to the phenylalanine, the CDR3 has a length of 13 residues. CDR3 DNA is the only sequence kept; it has 39 bases, read in frame from the first base. V loses 4 bases of germline sequence and J loses 8 bases, and the interval between the two ends is 14 bases.

The trial excluded patients who had a history of autoimmune disease or were on systemic immunosuppression. Peripheral blood for TCR sequencing was collected from all dose cohorts at baseline, on cycle 4 day 1, and on cycle 7 day 1. Samples came from an open-label, multicenter, first-in-human phase I dose-escalation trial of ivuxolimab. The trial enrolled adults with locally advanced or metastatic head and neck squamous cell, hepatocellular, melanoma or renal cell carcinoma. Before TCR sequencing, CD4+ and CD8+ T cells were separately sorted from peripheral blood. The clonotype originates from an adult with an advanced solid tumor such as melanoma, head and neck, liver or kidney cancer. The sequences come from CD4+ or CD8+ T cells sorted from blood, collected in a trial of the OX40 agonist ivuxolimab. The chain links TRBV13 with TRBJ1-2; a weak D assignment points to TRBD1 (6 bases agree). The CDR3 region has the sequence CASSSRQQGGYTF. The DNA is as follows: TGTGCCAGCAGCTCTCGACAGCAGGGGGGCTACACCTTC.